The 29 T cell receptor beta chains below all came from one sample that was sequenced in a study of blood T cell repertoires in COVID-19 (TCRdb year 2020). The protocol used for the library was the immunoSEQ multiplex PCR assay. The table was pulled from immuneACCESS by TCRdb, which kept in-frame rearrangements only. Such tables lose some clones; where checked, under half of the loss comes from unresolved V genes, and the rest has no known cause. Within this sample are 190,000 or so clones, with around nine tenths of them counted one time only. The biggest ten clones account for around 3% of the sample. Sequenced material: peripheral blood. The receptor set was obtained from a man in his forties with active or convalescent COVID-19.

The genes are TRBV11-2 and TRBJ2-5, with unresolved D. Germline V gene lookup returns CDR1 SGHAT and CDR2 FQNNGV. Trimming took 2 bases from V and 2 from J, leaving 12 bases between them. CDR3 length equals 15 residues. The CDR3 bases are TGTGCCAGCAGCTTAACTTTACGGTTACAAGAGACCCAGTACTTC. Protein sequence: CASSLTLRLQETQYF. The entire variable domain, with the rest obtained from reference TRBV11-2 and TRBJ2-5, is as follows: EAGVAQSPRYKIIEKRQSVAFWCNPISGHATLYWYQQILGQGPKLLIQFQNNGVVDDSQLPKDRFSAERLKGVDSTLKIQPAKLEDSAVYLCASSLTLRLQETQYFGPGTRLLVL.

This clone was counted once. This rearrangement joins TRBV7-3 to TRBJ2-5, with 8 bases lining up with TRBD2. The J segment lost 3 bases and the V segment lost 2 bases, leaving 2 bases of the junction unmatched. CDR1 and CDR2 from the germline V gene are SGHTA and FQGTGA. This CDR3 is built from 14 residues. CDR3 in amino acids: CASSLVGGEETQYF. The DNA for the CDR3 is TGTGCCAGCAGCTTAGTCGGGGGGGAAGAGACCCAGTACTTC.

J is TRBJ2-1 and V is TRBV5-1; 8 nucleotides line up with TRBD1. The V and J ends lost 0 bases and 7 bases, in that order; junction bases with no gene match: 0. The V gene's germline CDR1 is SGHRS and CDR2 YFSETQ. The CDR3 has 13 amino acids. CDR3 nucleotides: TGCGCCAGCAGCTTGGACAGGGGGAATGAGCAGTTCTTC. Its protein is CASSLDRGNEQFF.

This chain connects TRBV5-1 to TRBJ2-1; possible D gene TRBD1, 5 bases. Trimming removed 0 bases from V and 4 bases from J, with 14 bases in between. Germline V gives CDR1 SGHRS, CDR2 YFSETQ. This CDR3 contains 16 residues. CDR3 DNA sequence: TGCGCCAGCAGCTTGGCCGTCAGGGCAGCATACAATGAGCAGTTCTTC. It codes for CASSLAVRAAYNEQFF.

This chain links TRBV2 with TRBJ2-3, with D perhaps matching TRBD1 (6 bases). Germline loops: CDR1 SNHLY, CDR2 FYNNEI. CDR3 length: 14 residues. The V and J ends lost 5 bases and 5 bases respectively, with 14 bases between them. CDR3 sequence (DNA): TGTGCCAGCAGTTTCGCATCCAGGGGAGATACGCAGTATTTT. This translates into CASSFASRGDTQYF.

The V gene is TRBV3-1 (or the pseudogene TRBV3-2), the J gene TRBJ1-1, with 7 bases fitting TRBD1. The CDR3 spans 16 residues. Germline-derived CDR1 and CDR2 are LGHDT and YNNKEL (reference sequence). The junction had 7 bases not matched to a gene; V was cut back by 3 bases and J by 0 bases. In nucleotides, the CDR3 is TGTGCCAGCAGCCACCATAGACAGGGAGTGAACACTGAAGCTTTCTTT. Its protein is CASSHHRQGVNTEAFF.

The J gene is TRBJ2-3, the V gene TRBV30; TRBD2 agrees at 8 bases. CDR1 is GTSNPN, CDR2 SVGIG, per germline (reference sequence). Germline trimming cut 5 bases from V and 6 bases from J; bases unmatched to any gene: 4. There are 12 residues in the CDR3. The CDR3 sequence is CAWGLAQDTQYF. The CDR3 DNA sequence: TGTGCCTGGGGACTAGCCCAGGATACGCAGTATTTT.

This chain joins TRBV3-1 (or the pseudogene TRBV3-2) and TRBJ1-2; perhaps TRBD1 as D (6 bases). The V gene lost 1 base and the J gene lost 4 bases, with 7 bases spanning the gap. This CDR3 is 13 amino acids long. Looked up from germline, CDR1 is LGHDT and CDR2 is YNNKEL (reference sequence). CDR3 coding DNA: TGTGCCAGCAGCCAAGGGGACATCTATGGCTACACCTTC. This encodes CASSQGDIYGYTF.

The chain combines TRBV19 with TRBJ1-5; weak D call: TRBD1 (5 bases). The CDR3 loop spans 16 amino acids. The V gene's germline CDR1 is LNHDA and CDR2 SQIVND (reference sequence). V lost 5 bases and J 2 bases, leaving 16 bases between the germline ends. Here the CDR3 reads CASSFRAGLGNQPQHF. The DNA of the CDR3 is TGTGCCAGTAGTTTCCGAGCGGGGCTGGGCAATCAGCCCCAGCATTTT.

The chain combines TRBV11-2 with TRBJ1-4; D possibly corresponds to TRBD1 (5 bases). Trimming stripped 2 bases from V and 3 bases from J, with 13 bases between. The CDR3 consists of 16 residues. The germline gives CDR1 SGHAT, CDR2 FQNNGV. The CDR3 region is CASSLFGGRANEKLFF. The CDR3 DNA follows: TGTGCCAGCAGCTTATTCGGCGGCAGGGCTAATGAAAAACTGTTTTTT.

The gene calls are TRBV7-9 and TRBJ1-2; D unresolved. The CDR3 covers 10 residues. Germline lookup yields CDR1 SEHNR and CDR2 FQNEAQ (reference sequence). V shed 5 bases and J shed 7 bases, with 5 bases lying between them. This CDR3 reads CASSPSGYTF. The DNA for the CDR3 is TGTGCCAGCAGCCCCTCTGGCTACACCTTC.

This clone showed up just a few times. The rearrangement links TRBV10-3 to TRBJ2-7; tentative D call: TRBD2 (5 bases). The CDR3 loop spans 12 amino acids. Between the trimmed V and J ends, which lost 8 bases and 4 bases, there was a span of 12 bases. CDR1 and CDR2 (germline): ENHRY, SYGVKD. In nucleotides, the CDR3 is TGTGCCATCGGACCAGCGGCGTACGAGCAGTACTTC. Translating it yields CAIGPAAYEQYF.

The chain employs TRBV5-1 and TRBJ2-3; D may be TRBD2 (5 bases). Germline values: CDR1 SGHRS, CDR2 YFSETQ. The germline V and J ends were trimmed by 4 bases and 2 bases, with 11 bases remaining between them. The CDR3 is 14 amino acids. The CDR3 spells CASSEGSTTDTQYF. The CDR3 nucleotides are TGCGCCAGCAGCGAGGGTTCGACCACAGATACGCAGTATTTT.

The CDR3 nucleotides read TGTGCCAGCAGTTTATCCCAGACAGAAGAGACCCAGTACTTC. Protein product: CASSLSQTEETQYF. The chain uses TRBV27 and TRBJ2-5; the D gene is possibly TRBD1 (5 bases). CDR3 length equals 14 residues. Trimming removed 0 bases at V and 3 bases at J, with 8 bases between. Germline V gene data show CDR1 as MNHEY and CDR2 as SMNVEV (reference sequence).

V usage is TRBV2 and J usage is TRBJ2-5, with D maybe TRBD2 (7 bases). Trimming shortened V by 6 bases and J by 7 bases, and 18 bases separated the two germline ends. In germline, CDR1 is SNHLY, CDR2 FYNNEI. The CDR3 is 14 amino acids. Written as DNA, the CDR3 is TGTGCCAGCAGCTTCCGCGGGGGCCCGCGGACCCAGTACTTC. It is translated as CASSFRGGPRTQYF.

This clone has more than one count but fewer than ten. The chain has TRBV19 and TRBJ1-1; D is undetermined. The CDR3 loop spans 15 amino acids. The V and J ends lost 2 bases and 1 base respectively, with 11 bases between them. In germline, CDR1 is LNHDA, CDR2 SQIVND (reference sequence). The CDR3 protein is CASSIFDSWNTEAFF. The CDR3 nucleotides are TGTGCCAGTAGTATATTCGACTCCTGGAACACTGAAGCTTTCTTT.

This chain joins TRBV5-1 and TRBJ2-6; D is uncertain. V gave up 4 bases and J gave up 0 bases, with 5 bases separating them. The CDR3 spans 14 residues. CDR1 is SGHRS and CDR2 is YFSETQ in the germline V gene. CDR3 sequence reads: CASSPDSGANVLTF. The CDR3 nucleotides read TGCGCCAGCAGCCCAGACTCTGGGGCCAACGTCCTGACTTTC.

V and J are TRBV12-5 and TRBJ2-5, with D possibly matching TRBD2 (5 bases). This CDR3 has 12 residues. The germline V gene has CDR1 LGHNT and CDR2 FRNRAP. The ends were cut back, 6 bases at V and 4 bases at J, with 9 bases in the middle. The CDR3 DNA reads TGTGCTAGTGGGCAACTAGGAGAGACCCAGTACTTC. It codes for CASGQLGETQYF.

The chain employs TRBV6-5 and TRBJ1-5; 7 bases align to TRBD1. CDR1 is MNHEY and CDR2 is SVGAGI in the germline V gene. The junction had 7 bases not matched to a gene; V was cut back by 5 bases and J by 6 bases. The CDR3 loop spans 14 amino acids. In DNA, the CDR3 is TGTGCCAGCAGTCTTACAGGGGCTATTCAGCCCCAGCATTTT. This gives the protein CASSLTGAIQPQHF.

The chain employs TRBV4-2 and TRBJ1-5; D remains ambiguous. V was pared by 1 base and J by 0 bases, with 19 bases between. The length of the CDR3 is 19 residues. The V gene's germline CDR1 is LGHNA and CDR2 YNFKEQ. DNA of the CDR3: TGTGCCAGCAGCCAAGCGCTATGGGTCAGGCGAGATAGCAATCAGCCCCAGCATTTT. Translated: CASSQALWVRRDSNQPQHF.

The V and J genes are TRBV28 and TRBJ1-1, with 7 positions matching TRBD1. CDR1 MDHEN and CDR2 SYDVKM come from the germline V gene. This CDR3 has 16 amino acids. J was trimmed by 1 base and V by 5 bases; bases with no gene match: 10. Written as DNA, the CDR3 is TGTGCCAGCAGTAAAACAGGGGTAATTTCGAACACTGAAGCTTTCTTT. Translated, it gives CASSKTGVISNTEAFF. Drawing the rest from reference TRBV28 and TRBJ1-1, the complete variable domain is DVKVTQSSRYLVKRTGEKVFLECVQDMDHENMFWYRQDPGLGLRLIYFSYDVKMKEKGDIPEGYSVSREKKERFSLILESASTNQTSMYLCASSKTGVISNTEAFFGQGTRLTVV.

This chain joins TRBV14 and TRBJ1-4, with 9 bases fitting TRBD1. The trim removed 6 bases at V and 0 bases at J, leaving 2 bases unmatched. The CDR3 runs 15 residues. Germline V gene sequence: CDR1 SGHDN, CDR2 FVKESK. As DNA, the CDR3 is TGTGCCAGCAGACGGACAGGGGCAACTAATGAAAAACTGTTTTTT. Translation gives CASRRTGATNEKLFF.

This chain connects TRBV10-3 to TRBJ1-1; TRBD1 might be the D (6 bases). Germline CDR1 reads ENHRY; CDR2 reads SYGVKD. The CDR3 totals 15 residues. V was clipped by 0 bases and J by 4 bases, with 12 bases between them. For the CDR3, the DNA is TGTGCCATCAGTGAGTCGAATGTAGGGGGCACTGAAGCTTTCTTT. The encoded protein is CAISESNVGGTEAFF.

V is TRBV4-1 and J is TRBJ2-3; D is ambiguous. In germline, CDR1 is MGHRA, CDR2 YSYEKL. Trimming removed 0 bases from V and 2 bases from J, with 6 bases in between. The CDR3 totals 14 residues. This CDR3 reads CASSQDFYTDTQYF. In nucleotides, the CDR3 is TGCGCCAGCAGCCAAGATTTCTACACAGATACGCAGTATTTT.

This rearrangement joins TRBV5-1 to TRBJ2-6; D possibly corresponds to TRBD1 (5 bases). V lost 1 base and J lost 0, with 14 bases in between. Germline lookup yields CDR1 SGHRS and CDR2 YFSETQ. The CDR3 has 18 residues. CDR3: CASSLRPQGYSGANVLTF. The CDR3 DNA sequence: TGCGCCAGCAGCTTGAGGCCCCAGGGTTACTCTGGGGCCAACGTCCTGACTTTC. The full variable domain, with the rest looked up from reference TRBV5-1 and TRBJ2-6, is KAGVTQTPRYLIKTRGQQVTLSCSPISGHRSVSWYQQTPGQGLQFLFEYFSETQRNKGNFPGRFSGRQFSNSRSEMNVSTLELGDSALYLCASSLRPQGYSGANVLTFGAGSRLTVL.

The rearrangement uses TRBV30 and TRBJ2-5, with 8 bases fitting TRBD2. The CDR3 consists of 16 residues. Losses at the gene ends were 0 bases for V and 1 base for J; bases not matched to a gene: 7. The germline V gene has CDR1 GTSNPN and CDR2 SVGIG (reference sequence). The DNA of the CDR3 is TGTGCCTGGAGTGTATGGGCGGGGGGAGCCCAAGAGACCCAGTACTTC. Translating gives CAWSVWAGGAQETQYF.

The chain carries TRBV2 and TRBJ2-3; TRBD1 agrees at 9 bases. V was clipped by 6 bases and J by 2 bases; unmatched bases: 3. Germline CDR1 reads SNHLY; CDR2 reads FYNNEI. The CDR3 consists of 14 residues. The chain's CDR3 is CASRGTGYTDTQYF. The CDR3 DNA reads TGTGCCAGCAGAGGGACAGGGTACACAGATACGCAGTATTTT.

This rearrangement joins TRBV5-1 to TRBJ1-3; no reliable D call. The V end was cut by 1 base, the J end by 1 base, with 12 bases between. Germline CDR1 reads SGHRS; CDR2 reads YFSETQ. The CDR3 has 16 residues. CDR3 sequence reads: CASSLTHSGSGNTIYF. Here the CDR3 DNA reads TGCGCCAGCAGCTTGACCCATTCAGGATCTGGAAACACCATATATTTT.

The CDR3 loop reads CASSLVRSGGYGYTF. CDR3 coding DNA: TGTGCCAGCAGCTTAGTGAGGTCAGGGGGCTATGGCTACACCTTC. This rearrangement joins TRBV7-2 to TRBJ1-2; 7 bases line up with TRBD1. CDR1 and CDR2 from the germline V gene are SGHTA and FQGNSA. The CDR3 is 15 residues long. The ends lost 1 base at V and 4 bases at J; junction bases unmatched: 6.